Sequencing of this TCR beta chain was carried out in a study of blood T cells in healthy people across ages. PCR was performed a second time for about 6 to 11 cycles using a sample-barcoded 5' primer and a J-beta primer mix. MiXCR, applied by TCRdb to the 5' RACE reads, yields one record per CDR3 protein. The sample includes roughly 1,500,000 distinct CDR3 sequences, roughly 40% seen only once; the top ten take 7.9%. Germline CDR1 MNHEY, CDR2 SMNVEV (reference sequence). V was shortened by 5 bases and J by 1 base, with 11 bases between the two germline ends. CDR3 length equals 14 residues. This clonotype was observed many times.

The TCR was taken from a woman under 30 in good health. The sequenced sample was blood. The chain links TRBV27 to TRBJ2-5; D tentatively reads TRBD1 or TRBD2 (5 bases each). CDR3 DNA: TGTGCCAGCAGTACTCGGGACGGCCAAGAGACCCAGTACTTC. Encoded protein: CASSTRDGQETQYF.